A single sample is the source of the 9 T cell receptor beta chains below, sequenced in a study of cytomegalovirus exposure and HLA in healthy donors. Amplification used 60 Vbeta primers and 13 Jbeta primers. Assay used: immunoSEQ multiplex PCR; TCRdb lists only in-frame clones, some missing. Recorded for this sample: fewer than 200,000 clones. The specimen was PBMCs. These receptors were obtained from an older woman in good health and CMV-seronegative.

The CDR3 nucleotides are TGCGCCAGCAGCCCCCGGCCACAGGGGCACAATGTGCCCCAGCATTTT. Its translation: CASSPRPQGHNVPQHF. The chain joins TRBV4-1 to TRBJ1-5; 7 bases align to TRBD1. Germline CDR1 reads MGHRA; CDR2 reads YSYEKL. Unmatched junction bases numbered 15, after V lost 4 bases and J lost 9 bases. The CDR3 has 16 amino acids.

The chain links TRBV7-2 to TRBJ1-2, with 8 nucleotides matching TRBD1. The CDR3 loop spans 13 amino acids. V shed 5 bases and J 8 bases; nucleotides not matched to a gene: 7. Germline CDR1 SGHTA, CDR2 FQGNSA. The CDR3 is CASSPRGDRGYTF. The CDR3 DNA follows: TGTGCCAGCAGCCCTCGTGGGGACAGGGGCTACACCTTC. Drawing the rest from reference TRBV7-2 and TRBJ1-2, the complete variable domain is GAGVSQSPSNKVTEKGKDVELRCDPISGHTALYWYRQSLGQGLEFLIYFQGNSAPDKSGLPSDRFSAERTGGSVSTLTIQRTQQEDSAVYLCASSPRGDRGYTFGSGTRLTVV.

The rearrangement links TRBV10-3 to TRBJ2-3, with 8 bases lining up with TRBD2. Per germline, CDR1 ENHRY and CDR2 SYGVKD. The CDR3 contains 15 residues. With V trimmed by 4 bases and J by 1 base, 4 bases remained unmatched. CDR3 bases: TGTGCCATCAGTGCAGGTAGCGGGGGCACAGATACGCAGTATTTT. Translating it yields CAISAGSGGTDTQYF.

The chain links TRBV7-6 to TRBJ2-1; 9 nucleotides agree with TRBD2. Unmatched junction bases numbered 8, after V lost 5 bases and J lost 6 bases. In germline, CDR1 is SGHVS, CDR2 FNYEAQ. This CDR3 region has 15 residues. The CDR3 nucleotides are TGTGCCAGCAGCCCCTGGGCGGGAGGGGCCAATGAGCAGTTCTTC. This encodes CASSPWAGGANEQFF.

J is TRBJ2-6 and V is TRBV27; D is perhaps TRBD1 (6 bases). The V gene lost 6 bases and the J gene lost 0 bases, with 15 bases spanning the gap. This CDR3 contains 17 residues. Germline CDR1 and CDR2: MNHEY and SMNVEV (reference sequence). CDR3 residues: CASSVLRGPSGANVLTF. The CDR3 DNA sequence: TGTGCCAGCAGCGTACTCAGGGGCCCCTCTGGGGCCAACGTCCTGACTTTC.

J is TRBJ2-7 and V is TRBV5-6; 16 nucleotides agree with TRBD2. V trimming: 4 bases; J trimming: 4 bases; junction bases outside the gene matches: 11. This CDR3 comprises 18 residues. The V gene's germline CDR1 is SGHDT and CDR2 YYEEEE. The CDR3 loop is CASSGGTSGGAGGYEQYF. The CDR3 DNA reads as TGTGCCAGCAGCGGGGGGACTAGCGGGGGGGCTGGTGGGTACGAGCAGTACTTC.

The V and J genes are TRBV7-8 and TRBJ1-2; 11 bases agree with TRBD1. This CDR3 is 16 amino acids long. The V gene end was trimmed by 4 bases and the J gene end by 4 bases; junction bases not matched to a gene: 8. CDR1 is SGHVS and CDR2 is FQNEAQ in the germline V gene. This chain's CDR3 is CASSSSRDRGSYGYTF. In nucleotides, the CDR3 is TGTGCCAGCAGCTCTTCCCGGGACAGGGGGAGCTATGGCTACACCTTC. Filled out from reference TRBV7-8 and TRBJ1-2, the complete variable domain reads GAGVSQSPRYKVAKRGQDVALRCDPISGHVSLFWYQQALGQGPEFLTYFQNEAQLDKSGLPSDRFFAERPEGSVSTLKIQRTQQEDSAVYLCASSSSRDRGSYGYTFGSGTRLTVV.

The chain recombines TRBV9 with TRBJ2-7; tentative D call: TRBD2 (6 bases). Germline V lookup: CDR1 SGDLS, CDR2 YYNGEE. V was pared by 4 bases and J by 3 bases, with 14 bases between. The CDR3 totals 14 residues. The CDR3 region has the DNA TGTGCCAGCAGCCCCCGGGGACTGAACTACGAGCAGTACTTC. Translating gives CASSPRGLNYEQYF.

This chain links TRBV7-6 with TRBJ2-5; tentative D call: TRBD1 (6 bases). This CDR3 has 13 residues. The germline gives CDR1 SGHVS, CDR2 FNYEAQ. V lost 5 bases and J lost 4, with 11 bases in between. The CDR3 DNA is TGTGCCAGCAGCGCCCCCAGGGGAGAGACCCAGTACTTC. Its protein is CASSAPRGETQYF.